Below, 9 T cell receptor beta chains from the same sample are listed, as sequenced in a study of cytomegalovirus exposure and HLA in healthy donors. In the PCR, 60 Vbeta and 13 Jbeta primers were used. The protocol was immunoSEQ multiplex PCR, while the TCRdb copy is restricted to in-frame clones and leaves out a portion. The sample holds 95,000 to 150,000 clones, about 68% seen once. Sequencing was performed on PBMCs. Every receptor here comes from a man in his forties in good health and CMV-seropositive.

The V call is TRBV5-4, the J call TRBJ2-7; 14 bases map to TRBD2. The CDR3 runs to 15 residues. V trimming: 7 bases; J trimming: 5 bases; junction bases outside the gene matches: 8. Germline CDR1 is SGHNT and CDR2 is YYREEE (reference sequence). CDR3 sequence (DNA): TGTGCCAGCGGGACTAGCGGGGGACCGGGGAACGAGCAGTACTTC. Translation gives CASGTSGGPGNEQYF.

The chain combines TRBV25-1 with TRBJ2-3, with a tentative D call TRBD1 (5 bases). The CDR3 totals 11 residues. The V gene lost 6 bases and the J gene lost 9 bases, with 10 bases spanning the gap. The germline V gene encodes CDR1 MGHDK and CDR2 SYGVNS. CDR3 DNA sequence: TGTGCCAGCAGGGACATCTGGACGCAGTATTTT. Translated: CASRDIWTQYF.

The V call is TRBV4-2, the J call TRBJ2-3; 9 bases are a match to TRBD2. The CDR3 covers 17 residues. CDR1 is LGHNA, CDR2 YNFKEQ, per germline. The junction had 9 bases not matched to a gene; V was cut back by 0 bases and J by 5 bases. CDR3 region: CASSQERSGGPKDTQYF. CDR3 bases: TGTGCCAGCAGCCAAGAGCGAAGCGGGGGGCCGAAAGATACGCAGTATTTT.

The chain has TRBV6-5 and TRBJ2-7; 11 nucleotides match TRBD1. Trimming at V came to 4 bases and at J to 5 bases, leaving 7 bases not matched to a gene. The CDR3 has 15 residues. CDR1 is MNHEY and CDR2 is SVGAGI in the germline V gene. CDR3: CASSSPGQGVDEQYF. The CDR3 DNA sequence: TGTGCCAGCAGTTCCCCGGGACAGGGGGTCGACGAGCAGTACTTC.

This clone was seen a single time. The chain links TRBV7-2 to TRBJ2-7; TRBD1 matches at 8 bases. The CDR3 is made up of 14 amino acids. Germline V CDR1 and CDR2: SGHTA, FQGNSA. After removal of 1 base from V and 6 bases from J, the junction contained 5 bases not matched to a gene. The CDR3 DNA follows: TGTGCCAGCAGCTTAGGCCAGGGGGCAGGCGAGCAGTACTTC. It codes for CASSLGQGAGEQYF.

Only a few counts were recorded for this clone. The V call is TRBV10-2, the J call TRBJ1-2, with D possibly matching TRBD1 (5 bases). This CDR3 has 15 amino acids. V was pared by 3 bases and J by 6 bases, with 17 bases between. The germline V gene encodes CDR1 WSHSY and CDR2 SAAADI. The CDR3, as DNA: TGCGCCAGCAGTGATACGGGGGGACGGTGGAATGGCTACACCTTC. Translated: CASSDTGGRWNGYTF.

The V gene is TRBV15, the J gene TRBJ1-2, with TRBD1 matching 7 bases. CDR3 length: 17 amino acids. Trimming cost V 0 bases and J 4 bases; bases outside gene matches: 11. Germline V gene lookup returns CDR1 LNHNV and CDR2 YYDKDF (reference sequence). The CDR3 is CATSRDRGNILIYGYTF. As DNA, the CDR3 is TGTGCCACCAGCAGAGACAGGGGGAACATCCTTATCTATGGCTACACCTTC.

CDR3 protein: CASRDRETMNTEAFF. The CDR3, as DNA: TGTGCCAGTAGAGACAGGGAGACGATGAACACTGAAGCTTTCTTT. The V and J genes are TRBV19 and TRBJ1-1, with 7 bases fitting TRBD1. V was pared by 6 bases and J by 0 bases, with 7 bases of the junction left unmatched. CDR1 and CDR2 from the germline V gene are LNHDA and SQIVND (reference sequence). This CDR3 is 15 amino acids long.

The chain recombines TRBV2 with TRBJ2-5; 7 bases map to TRBD1. The CDR3 length is 14 residues. Germline V gene lookup returns CDR1 SNHLY and CDR2 FYNNEI. The V and J ends lost 3 bases and 7 bases, in that order; junction bases with no gene match: 8. The chain's CDR3 is CASSDTTGMGTQYF. In nucleotides, the CDR3 is TGTGCCAGCAGTGATACGACAGGGATGGGGACCCAGTACTTC.